These T cell receptor beta chains were read from a single sample in a study of human T cells and chemical hapten exposure. TCRdb redid the calling of the RACE reads with MiXCR, one entry per CDR3 protein. The repertoire includes about 97,000 distinct CDR3 sequences, 27% of them detected once, and 10% sits in the top ten. This sample comprised whole blood, obtained in connection with sensitization to the hapten diphenylcyclopropenone (DPC). The source is a man between 40 and 49 years old with alopecia areata. Some clones in this sample may be carry-over from other donors' samples. Both conserved end residues are part of each CDR3. D genes are given only for firm matches. Size values are once, few and many counts, or a class for expanded clones, and some rows have none.

abundance	d_gene	v_gene	j_gene	CDR3nt	CDR3aa
NA	TRBD2	TRBV29-1	TRBJ2-3	TGCAGCGTTGGAGTTGCGGGAGGGGCAGATACGCAGTATTTT	CSVGVAGGADTQYF
few	NA	TRBV20-1	TRBJ2-4	TGCAGTGGGTTACGGGCCCTAGCCAAAAACATTCAGTACTTC	CSGLRALAKNIQYF
NA	TRBD1	TRBV28	TRBJ2-2	TGTGCCAGCAGTTTACCCCCTCCGACAGGGGTGGACACCGGGGAGCTGTTTTTT	CASSLPPPTGVDTGELFF
few	TRBD2	TRBV5-4	TRBJ2-2	TGTGCCAGCAGATTTAGCGGGAGGGTGAACACCGGGGAGCTGTTTTTT	CASRFSGRVNTGELFF
NA	NA	TRBV4-2	TRBJ1-6	TGTGCCAGCAGCCAAGAGGCAGGATATAATTCACCCCTCCACTTT	CASSQEAGYNSPLHF
NA	NA	TRBV6-5	TRBJ1-1	TGTGCCAGCAGTCAAGGGATCAACACTGAAGCTTTCTTT	CASSQGINTEAFF
once	TRBD2	TRBV12-3/TRBV12-4	TRBJ2-5	TGTGCCAGCATGGAGCGGGAGGGCCGGAAGACCCAGTACTTC	CASMEREGRKTQYF
few	TRBD1	TRBV20-1	TRBJ1-6	TGCAGTGCGCCCCGACAGGGCTCTAATTCACCCCTCCACTTT	CSAPRQGSNSPLHF
once	TRBD1	TRBV4-2	TRBJ2-5	TGTGCCAGCAGCCCCGCAGGGACAGGGGCCAAACCCACCCAAATCCAAGAGACCCAGTACTTC	CASSPAGTGAKPTQIQETQYF
NA	NA	TRBV2	TRBJ2-2	TGTGCCAGCAGCGGGGACACCCACACCGGGGAGCTGTTTTTT	CASSGDTHTGELFF
few	NA	TRBV10-3	TRBJ2-3	TGTGCCATCAGTGAGCAGGAGGGAAGCCGCCATACGCAGTATTTT	CAISEQEGSRHTQYF
NA	TRBD2	TRBV11-2	TRBJ2-7	TGTGCCAGCAGATCTAGCGGGGGCACCTACGAGCAGTACTTC	CASRSSGGTYEQYF
NA	TRBD2	TRBV20-1	TRBJ2-1	TGCAGTGCTAGGGTAGCGGGAGGCTACTCCTACAATGAGCAGTTCTTC	CSARVAGGYSYNEQFF
NA	NA	TRBV6-6	TRBJ2-3	TGTGCCAGCAGTTACTCGTTACTCACTAGCACAGATACGCAGTATTTT	CASSYSLLTSTDTQYF
NA	TRBD1	TRBV25-1	TRBJ1-1	TGTGCCAGCAGGATACAGGGGCGGACTGAAGCTTTCTTT	CASRIQGRTEAFF
few	NA	TRBV29-1	TRBJ2-7	TGCAGCGTTGTCGGCCCCAGGTTCCCCTACGAGCAGTACTTC	CSVVGPRFPYEQYF
few	NA	TRBV9	TRBJ1-5	TGTGCCAGTCAGAAGGGAATTGATAGCAATCAGCCCCAGCATTTT	CASQKGIDSNQPQHF
many	NA	TRBV6-6	TRBJ1-2	TGTGCCAGCAGTTACCCACAGGAGTTCTATGGCTACACCTTC	CASSYPQEFYGYTF
NA	NA	TRBV5-1	TRBJ1-1	TGCGCCAGCAGCTTGGAGGGAGTCGTCTTCTTT	CASSLEGVVFF
NA	NA	TRBV6-2/TRBV6-3	TRBJ2-5	TGTGCCAGCAGTTACTCCGGACAAGGCGGAGAGACCCAGTACTTC	CASSYSGQGGETQYF
NA	TRBD1	TRBV27	TRBJ2-5	TGTGCCAGCCGAAAATTGGACAGGGATTTAGAGACCCAGTACTTC	CASRKLDRDLETQYF
NA	NA	TRBV7-2	TRBJ1-1	TGTGCCAGCAGCTTAGCGCAAGGGAGGGGGAGAACCACTGAAGCTTTCTTT	CASSLAQGRGRTTEAFF
few	TRBD2	TRBV6-6	TRBJ2-7	TGTGCCAGCAGCCGGGCCGGGACTAGCGGTACCTACGAGCAGTACTTC	CASSRAGTSGTYEQYF
few	NA	TRBV18	TRBJ2-1	TGTGCCAGCTCACCCCCTTTTAGCGGTCCGGACTACAATGAGCAGTTCTTC	CASSPPFSGPDYNEQFF
NA	TRBD1	TRBV5-5	TRBJ1-5	TGTGCCAGCAGCTTGGGAAGGACAGGGGTACAGCCCCAGCATTTT	CASSLGRTGVQPQHF
many	NA	TRBV2	TRBJ1-1	TGTGCCAGCAGTGCAGGGGCTGGTGAAGCTTTCTTT	CASSAGAGEAFF
NA	NA	TRBV7-9	TRBJ1-6	TGTGCCAGCAGCAGGGGTCCTGATAATTCACCCCTCCACTTT	CASSRGPDNSPLHF
few	NA	TRBV11-2	TRBJ2-1	TGTGCCAGCAGCCACATAGGGACATCCTTAGGGTACAATGAGCAGTTCTTC	CASSHIGTSLGYNEQFF
few	TRBD2	TRBV7-2	TRBJ2-3	TGTGCCAGCAGCTTTAGCGGGAGGGACGGAGATACGCAGTATTTT	CASSFSGRDGDTQYF
NA	NA	TRBV28	TRBJ1-5	TGTGCCAGCAGGGGGTATGGCCGGGGCAATCAGCCCCAGCATTTT	CASRGYGRGNQPQHF
few	NA	TRBV10-3	TRBJ2-7	TGTGCCATCAGTGAGGTCAGAACCTACGAGCAGTACTTC	CAISEVRTYEQYF
NA	TRBD2	TRBV20-1	TRBJ2-1	TGCAGTGCTAGAGGGGCTAGCGGGAGTCGTACCTACAATGAGCAGTTCTTC	CSARGASGSRTYNEQFF
NA	TRBD2	TRBV28	TRBJ2-3	TGTGCCAGCAGTTCCCCCAACCTAGCGGGAGTCACAGATACGCAGTATTTT	CASSSPNLAGVTDTQYF
NA	NA	TRBV12-3/TRBV12-4	TRBJ1-4	TGTGCCAGCAGGCCGACGGTTATTGGTGAAAAACTGATTTTT	CASRPTVIGEKLIF
NA	TRBD2	TRBV20-1	TRBJ2-1	TGCAGTGCTAGGTGGGCTAGACTAGCGGGAGAGGATGAGCAGTTCTTC	CSARWARLAGEDEQFF
NA	NA	TRBV20-1	TRBJ2-5	TGCAGTGCAAGAGGACCGATCTGGGCGGAGGGGACCCAGTACTTC	CSARGPIWAEGTQYF
NA	NA	TRBV20-1	TRBJ1-6	TGCAGTGCTAGTCTGGGGGGCTCGTCACCCCTCCACTTT	CSASLGGSSPLHF